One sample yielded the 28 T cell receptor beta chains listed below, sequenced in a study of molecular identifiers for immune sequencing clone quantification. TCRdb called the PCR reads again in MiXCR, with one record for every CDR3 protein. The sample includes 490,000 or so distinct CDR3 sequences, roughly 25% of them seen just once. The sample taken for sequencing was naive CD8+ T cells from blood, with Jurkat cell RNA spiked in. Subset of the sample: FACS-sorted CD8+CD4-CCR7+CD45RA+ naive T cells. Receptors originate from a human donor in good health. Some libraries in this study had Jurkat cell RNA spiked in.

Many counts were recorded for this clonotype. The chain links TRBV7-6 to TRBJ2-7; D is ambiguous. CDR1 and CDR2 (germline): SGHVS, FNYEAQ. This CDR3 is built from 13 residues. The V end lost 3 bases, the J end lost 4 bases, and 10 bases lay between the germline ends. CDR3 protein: CASSLGLDYEQYF. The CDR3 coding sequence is TGTGCCAGCAGCTTGGGCCTCGATTACGAGCAGTACTTC.

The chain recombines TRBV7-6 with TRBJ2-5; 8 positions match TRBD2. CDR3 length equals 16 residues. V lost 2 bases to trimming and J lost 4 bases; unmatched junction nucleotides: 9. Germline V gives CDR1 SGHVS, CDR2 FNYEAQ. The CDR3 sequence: CASSLTGGAGVETQYF. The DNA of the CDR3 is TGTGCCAGCAGCTTAACCGGGGGAGCGGGGGTAGAGACCCAGTACTTC.

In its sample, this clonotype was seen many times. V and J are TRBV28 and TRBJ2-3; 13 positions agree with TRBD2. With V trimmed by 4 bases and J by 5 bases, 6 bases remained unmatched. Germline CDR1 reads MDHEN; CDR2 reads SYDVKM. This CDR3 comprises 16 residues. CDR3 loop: CASSWGLAGRGDTQYF. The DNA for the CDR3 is TGTGCCAGCAGTTGGGGACTAGCGGGGAGGGGAGATACGCAGTATTTT.

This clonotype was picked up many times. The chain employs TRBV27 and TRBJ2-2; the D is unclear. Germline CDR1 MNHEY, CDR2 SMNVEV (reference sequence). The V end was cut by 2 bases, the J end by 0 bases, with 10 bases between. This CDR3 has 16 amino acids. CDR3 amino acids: CASSLIGPANTGELFF. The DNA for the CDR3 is TGTGCCAGCAGTTTAATAGGTCCAGCGAACACCGGGGAGCTGTTTTTT.

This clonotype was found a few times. The CDR3 reads CAWFDGNEQFF. DNA of the CDR3: TGTGCCTGGTTCGACGGGAATGAGCAGTTCTTC. The gene calls are TRBV30 and TRBJ2-1; D gene unclear. Germline lookup yields CDR1 GTSNPN and CDR2 SVGIG (reference sequence). Trimming removed 5 bases from V and 7 bases from J, with 9 bases in between. The CDR3 is 11 residues long. The full variable domain, in which reference TRBV30 and TRBJ2-1 provide the parts outside the CDR3, is SQTIHQWPATLVQPVGSPLSLECTVEGTSNPNLYWYRQAAGRGLQLLFYSVGIGQISSEVPQNLSASRPQDRQFILSSKKLLLSDSGFYLCAWFDGNEQFFGPGTRLTVL.

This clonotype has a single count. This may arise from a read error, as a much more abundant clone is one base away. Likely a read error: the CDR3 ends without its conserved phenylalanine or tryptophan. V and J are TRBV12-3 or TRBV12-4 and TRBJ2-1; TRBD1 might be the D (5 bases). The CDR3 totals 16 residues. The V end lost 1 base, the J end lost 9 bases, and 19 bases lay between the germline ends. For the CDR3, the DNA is TGTGCCAGCAGTTTAGTGGGGCCGCGGTACACCGGTGAGCAGTTCCTC. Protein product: CASSLVGPRYTGEQFL.

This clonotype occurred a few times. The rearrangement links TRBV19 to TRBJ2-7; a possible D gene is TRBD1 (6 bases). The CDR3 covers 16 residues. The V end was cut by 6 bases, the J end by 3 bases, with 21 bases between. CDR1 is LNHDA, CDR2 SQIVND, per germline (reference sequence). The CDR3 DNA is TGTGCCAGTAGCATGGGGTCAGGGGACCTATTCTACGAGCAGTACTTC. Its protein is CASSMGSGDLFYEQYF.

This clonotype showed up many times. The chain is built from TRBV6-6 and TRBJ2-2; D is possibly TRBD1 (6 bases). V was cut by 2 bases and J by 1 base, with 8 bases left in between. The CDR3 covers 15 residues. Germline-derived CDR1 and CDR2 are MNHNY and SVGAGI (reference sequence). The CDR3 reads CASSYGGRNTGELFF. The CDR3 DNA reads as TGTGCCAGCAGTTACGGGGGCCGGAACACCGGGGAGCTGTTTTTT.

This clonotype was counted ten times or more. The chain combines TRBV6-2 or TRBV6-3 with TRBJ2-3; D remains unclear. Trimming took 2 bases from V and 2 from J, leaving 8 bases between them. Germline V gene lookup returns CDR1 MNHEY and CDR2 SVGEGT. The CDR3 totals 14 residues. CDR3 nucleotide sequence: TGTGCCAGCAGTTACGCGAGTAACACAGATACGCAGTATTTT. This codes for CASSYASNTDTQYF.

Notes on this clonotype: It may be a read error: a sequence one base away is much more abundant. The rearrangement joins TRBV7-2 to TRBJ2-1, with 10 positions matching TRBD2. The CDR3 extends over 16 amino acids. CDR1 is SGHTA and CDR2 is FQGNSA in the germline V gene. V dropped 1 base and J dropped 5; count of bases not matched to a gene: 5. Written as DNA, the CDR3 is TGTGCCAGCAGCTTAGAACTAGCGGGGTCCCACAATGAGCAGTTCTTC. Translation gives CASSLELAGSHNEQFF.

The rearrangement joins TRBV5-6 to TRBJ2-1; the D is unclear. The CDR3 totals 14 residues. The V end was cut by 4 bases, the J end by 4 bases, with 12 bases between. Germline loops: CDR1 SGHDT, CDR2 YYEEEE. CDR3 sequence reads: CASSPSTQYNEQFF. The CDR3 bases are TGTGCCAGCAGCCCCAGCACCCAATACAATGAGCAGTTCTTC.

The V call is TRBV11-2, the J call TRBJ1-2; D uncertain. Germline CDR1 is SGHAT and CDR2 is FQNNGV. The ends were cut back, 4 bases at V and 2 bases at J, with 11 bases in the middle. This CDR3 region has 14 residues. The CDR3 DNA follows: TGTGCCAGCAGCTCAGAAAGGGCAAACTATGGCTACACCTTC. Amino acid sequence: CASSSERANYGYTF. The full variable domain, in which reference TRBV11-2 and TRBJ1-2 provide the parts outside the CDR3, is EAGVAQSPRYKIIEKRQSVAFWCNPISGHATLYWYQQILGQGPKLLIQFQNNGVVDDSQLPKDRFSAERLKGVDSTLKIQPAKLEDSAVYLCASSSERANYGYTFGSGTRLTVV.

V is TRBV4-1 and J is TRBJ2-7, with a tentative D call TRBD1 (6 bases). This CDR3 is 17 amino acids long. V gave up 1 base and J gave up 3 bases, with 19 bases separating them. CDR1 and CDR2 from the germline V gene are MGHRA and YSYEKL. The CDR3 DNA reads TGCGCCAGCAGCCAAGTGACCTCAGGGGTCCAGGGCTACGAGCAGTACTTC. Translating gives CASSQVTSGVQGYEQYF.

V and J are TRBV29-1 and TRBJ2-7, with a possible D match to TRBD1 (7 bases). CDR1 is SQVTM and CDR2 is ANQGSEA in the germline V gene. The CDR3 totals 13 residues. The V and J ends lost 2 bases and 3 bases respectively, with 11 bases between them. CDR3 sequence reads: CSVEQGGIYEQYF. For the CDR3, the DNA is TGCAGCGTTGAACAGGGGGGAATCTACGAGCAGTACTTC.

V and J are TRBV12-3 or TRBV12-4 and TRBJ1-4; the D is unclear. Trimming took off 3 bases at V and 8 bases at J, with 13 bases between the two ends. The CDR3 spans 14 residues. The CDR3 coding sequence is TGTGCCAGCAGTTTTAGGTTGTTTAAAGAAAAACTGTTTTTT. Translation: CASSFRLFKEKLFF.

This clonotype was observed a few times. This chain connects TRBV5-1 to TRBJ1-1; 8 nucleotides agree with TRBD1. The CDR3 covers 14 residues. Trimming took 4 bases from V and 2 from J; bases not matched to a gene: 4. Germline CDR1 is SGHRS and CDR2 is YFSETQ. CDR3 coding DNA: TGCGCCAGCAGCACCGGACAGGGAAACACTGAAGCTTTCTTT. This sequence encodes CASSTGQGNTEAFF.

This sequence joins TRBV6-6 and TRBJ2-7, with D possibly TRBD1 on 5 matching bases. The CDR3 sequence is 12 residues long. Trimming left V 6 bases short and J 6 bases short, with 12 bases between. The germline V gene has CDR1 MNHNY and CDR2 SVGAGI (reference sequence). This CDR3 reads CASSIDSFEQYF. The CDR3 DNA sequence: TGTGCCAGCAGCATCGACAGTTTCGAGCAGTACTTC.

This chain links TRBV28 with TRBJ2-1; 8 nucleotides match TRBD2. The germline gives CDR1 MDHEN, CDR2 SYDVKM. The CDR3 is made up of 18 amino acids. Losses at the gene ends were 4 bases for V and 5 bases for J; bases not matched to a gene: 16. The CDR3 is CASSSLLWVAGKDNEQFF. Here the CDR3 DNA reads TGTGCCAGCAGTTCCCTGCTTTGGGTAGCGGGAAAGGACAATGAGCAGTTCTTC.

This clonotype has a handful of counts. The CDR3 region has the DNA TGCGCCAGCAGCCAAGAGAGGACAGGGGGAACCTACGAGCAGTACTTC. Translated: CASSQERTGGTYEQYF. The chain uses TRBV4-3 and TRBJ2-7; 10 bases map to TRBD1. V lost 0 bases and J lost 2; bases outside the gene matches: 4. This CDR3 has 16 amino acids. Germline V CDR1 and CDR2: LGHNA, YSLEER.

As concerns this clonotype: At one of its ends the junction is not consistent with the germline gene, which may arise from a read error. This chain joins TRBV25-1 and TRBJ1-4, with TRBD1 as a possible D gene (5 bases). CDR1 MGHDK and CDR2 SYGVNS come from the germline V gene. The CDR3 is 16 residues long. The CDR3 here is CASSELRGSGEEKPFF. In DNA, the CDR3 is TGTGCCAGCAGTGAATTGCGGGGGTCGGGAGAAGAAAAACCGTTTTTT.

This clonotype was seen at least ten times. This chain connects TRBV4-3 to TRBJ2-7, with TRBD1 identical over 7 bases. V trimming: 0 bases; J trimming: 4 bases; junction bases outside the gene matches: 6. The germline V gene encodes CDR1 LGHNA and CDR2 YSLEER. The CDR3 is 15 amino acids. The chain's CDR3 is CASSQELGQKYEQYF. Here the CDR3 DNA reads TGCGCCAGCAGCCAAGAACTGGGACAGAAGTACGAGCAGTACTTC.

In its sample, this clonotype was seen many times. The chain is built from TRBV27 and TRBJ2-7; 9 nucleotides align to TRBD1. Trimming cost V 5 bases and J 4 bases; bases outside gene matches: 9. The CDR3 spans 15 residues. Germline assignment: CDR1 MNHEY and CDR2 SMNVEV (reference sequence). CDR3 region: CASSVKGQGSYEQYF. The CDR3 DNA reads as TGTGCCAGCAGTGTAAAAGGACAGGGGTCATACGAGCAGTACTTC.

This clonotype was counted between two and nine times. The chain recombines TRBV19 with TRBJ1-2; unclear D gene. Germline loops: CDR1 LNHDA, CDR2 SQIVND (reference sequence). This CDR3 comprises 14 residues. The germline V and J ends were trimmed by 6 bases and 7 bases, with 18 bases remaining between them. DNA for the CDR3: TGTGCCAGTAGCCCAGGAACAGATCAGGCTGGCTACACCTTC. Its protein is CASSPGTDQAGYTF.

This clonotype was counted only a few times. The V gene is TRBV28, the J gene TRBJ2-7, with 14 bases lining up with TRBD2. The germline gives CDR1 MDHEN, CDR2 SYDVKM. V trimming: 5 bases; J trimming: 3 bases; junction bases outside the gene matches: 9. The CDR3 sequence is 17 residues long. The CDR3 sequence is CASSLGLAGVEGYEQYF. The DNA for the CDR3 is TGTGCCAGCAGTCTGGGACTAGCGGGAGTAGAGGGCTACGAGCAGTACTTC.

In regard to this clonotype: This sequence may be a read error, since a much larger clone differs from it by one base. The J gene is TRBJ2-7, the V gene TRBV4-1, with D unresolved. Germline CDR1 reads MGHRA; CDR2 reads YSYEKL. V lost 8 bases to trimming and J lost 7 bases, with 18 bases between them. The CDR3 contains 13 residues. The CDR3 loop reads CASGPTNSREQYF. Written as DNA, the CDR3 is TGCGCCAGCGGCCCCACCAACTCGAGGGAGCAGTACTTC.

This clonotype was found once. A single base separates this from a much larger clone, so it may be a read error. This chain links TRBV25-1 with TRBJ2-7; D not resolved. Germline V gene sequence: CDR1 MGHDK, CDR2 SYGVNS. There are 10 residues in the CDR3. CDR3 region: CARSEEEQYF. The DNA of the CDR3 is TGTGCCCGCAGTGAGGAAGAGCAGTACTTC.

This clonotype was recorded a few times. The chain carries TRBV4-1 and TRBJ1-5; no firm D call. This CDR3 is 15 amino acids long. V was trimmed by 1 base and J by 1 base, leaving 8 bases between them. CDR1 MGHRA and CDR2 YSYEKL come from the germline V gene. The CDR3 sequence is CASSQGLGSNQPQHF. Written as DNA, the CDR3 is TGCGCCAGCAGCCAAGGGTTGGGGAGCAATCAGCCCCAGCATTTT.

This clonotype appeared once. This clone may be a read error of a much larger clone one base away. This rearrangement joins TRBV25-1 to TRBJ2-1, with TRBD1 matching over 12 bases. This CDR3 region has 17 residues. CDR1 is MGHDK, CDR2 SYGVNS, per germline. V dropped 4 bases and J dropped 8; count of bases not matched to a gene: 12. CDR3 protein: CASSVFSGTGGRYEQFF. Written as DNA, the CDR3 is TGTGCCAGCAGTGTATTCTCCGGGACAGGGGGCCGGTATGAGCAGTTCTTC. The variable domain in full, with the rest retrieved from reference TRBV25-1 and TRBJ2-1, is EADIYQTPRYLVIGTGKKITLECSQTMGHDKMYWYQQDPGMELHLIHYSYGVNSTEKGDLSSESTVSRIRTEHFPLTLESARPSHTSQYLCASSVFSGTGGRYEQFFGPGTRLTVL.